The 11 T cell receptor beta chains below all came from one sample that was sequenced in a study of blood T cell repertoires in COVID-19. Repertoires were generated with immunoSEQ multiplex PCR, while TCRdb's copy carries only in-frame clones and drops some. Of 150,000 or so clones detected, 83% appear once; the ten largest clones hold under 4.5%. The source material was PBMCs or T cells enriched from blood (not recorded which). These receptors originate from a woman between 45 and 65 years old who had recovered from COVID-19.

The chain carries TRBV6-2 or TRBV6-3 and TRBJ1-2; no clear D. Germline V gene data show CDR1 as MNHEY and CDR2 as SVGEGT. CDR3 length equals 14 residues. Trimming took off 6 bases at V and 0 bases at J, with 11 bases between the two ends. The DNA of the CDR3 is TGTGCCAGCAGCGTATACGGAGCTAACTATGGCTACACCTTC. It specifies CASSVYGANYGYTF.

Details on this clone: The same CDR3 can be traced to other DNA sequences in this sample. V is TRBV7-9 and J is TRBJ1-1, with a weak D call TRBD1 (6 bases). Germline CDR1 and CDR2: SEHNR and FQNEAQ (reference sequence). The CDR3 has 13 amino acids. The ends were cut back, 3 bases at V and 1 base at J, with 6 bases in the middle. The CDR3 DNA reads TGTGCCAGCAGCTTCAGGGGGAACACTGAAGCTTTCTTT. Its translation: CASSFRGNTEAFF.

The rearrangement joins TRBV5-5 to TRBJ2-1, with D possibly being TRBD2 (5 bases). The germline CDR1 and CDR2 sequences are SGHKS and YYEKEE (reference sequence). The CDR3 extends over 14 amino acids. V was shortened by 0 bases and J by 1 base, with 5 bases between the two germline ends. CDR3 sequence (DNA): TGTGCCAGCAGCTTGGGGACTTCCTACAATGAGCAGTTCTTC. Translation: CASSLGTSYNEQFF.

The chain employs TRBV7-9 and TRBJ1-5, with no clear D. Germline assignment: CDR1 SEHNR and CDR2 FQNEAQ (reference sequence). The CDR3 has 14 amino acids. Trimming took 1 base from V and 4 from J, leaving 8 bases between them. The CDR3 sequence is CASSLDNGNQPQHF. CDR3 nucleotide sequence: TGTGCCAGCAGCTTAGATAACGGGAATCAGCCCCAGCATTTT. Complete variable domain (other parts from reference TRBV7-9 and TRBJ1-5): DTGVSQNPRHKITKRGQNVTFRCDPISEHNRLYWYRQTLGQGPEFLTYFQNEAQLEKSRLLSDRFSAERPKGSFSTLEIQRTEQGDSAMYLCASSLDNGNQPQHFGDGTRLSIL.

V and J are TRBV7-9 and TRBJ2-5; D call uncertain. Germline CDR1 reads SEHNR; CDR2 reads FQNEAQ (reference sequence). Deletions cut 2 bases from V and 5 bases from J, with 3 bases between. This CDR3 is built from 11 residues. The CDR3 nucleotides read TGTGCCAGCAGCTTACAGGAGACCCAGTACTTC. This gives the protein CASSLQETQYF.

CDR3 sequence (DNA): TGTGCCAGCAGCTTACCATCGACAGGGGTTGACTATGGCTACACCTTC. It encodes CASSLPSTGVDYGYTF. This sequence joins TRBV7-9 and TRBJ1-2, with TRBD1 matching over 8 bases. The ends lost 2 bases at V and 3 bases at J; junction bases unmatched: 8. The CDR3 has 16 amino acids. Germline-derived CDR1 and CDR2 are SEHNR and FQNEAQ (reference sequence).

The CDR3 DNA is TGTGCCACCGCAGGACTAGCGGGCAATAATGAGCAGTTCTTC. Its translation is CATAGLAGNNEQFF. J is TRBJ2-1 and V is TRBV24-1; 11 positions agree with TRBD2. Germline CDR1 is KGHDR and CDR2 is SFDVKD. J lost 7 bases, V lost 9 bases, and 7 bases had no gene match. This CDR3 has 14 amino acids.

This clone appeared a few times. The rearrangement joins TRBV6-4 to TRBJ1-1; 8 bases align to TRBD1. CDR1 MRHNA and CDR2 SNTAGT come from the germline V gene. The CDR3 extends over 12 amino acids. The J segment lost 9 bases and the V segment lost 7 bases, leaving 7 bases of the junction unmatched. The CDR3, as DNA: TGTGCCAGCATATCTGGGGACAGGAAAGCTTTCTTT. Protein: CASISGDRKAFF.

This clone was seen a handful of times. The rearrangement uses TRBV5-8 and TRBJ1-2, with 7 bases aligning to TRBD1. Germline loops: CDR1 SGHTS, CDR2 YDEGEE. This CDR3 is 13 amino acids long. Trimming took 3 bases from V and 3 from J; bases not matched to a gene: 2. The CDR3 region has the DNA TGTGCCAGCAGCTGGGACAGATACTATGGCTACACCTTC. Its translation: CASSWDRYYGYTF.

This clone came up a few times. The genes are TRBV6-6 and TRBJ1-4; D is unresolved. Trimming removed 5 bases from V and 5 bases from J, with 15 bases in between. The CDR3 is made up of 15 amino acids. Germline CDR1 and CDR2: MNHNY and SVGAGI (reference sequence). The CDR3 here is CASSPRTRANEKLFF. The CDR3 nucleotides are TGTGCCAGCAGTCCTCGGACGAGGGCAAATGAAAAACTGTTTTTT.

The CDR3 region has the DNA TGTGCATCCCAGCTCGGGGGGCGTAACTATGGCTACACCTTC. This codes for CASQLGGRNYGYTF. This chain uses TRBV7-2 with TRBJ1-2; D perhaps matches TRBD1 (6 bases). Germline V gives CDR1 SGHTA, CDR2 FQGNSA. The CDR3 is 14 amino acids.